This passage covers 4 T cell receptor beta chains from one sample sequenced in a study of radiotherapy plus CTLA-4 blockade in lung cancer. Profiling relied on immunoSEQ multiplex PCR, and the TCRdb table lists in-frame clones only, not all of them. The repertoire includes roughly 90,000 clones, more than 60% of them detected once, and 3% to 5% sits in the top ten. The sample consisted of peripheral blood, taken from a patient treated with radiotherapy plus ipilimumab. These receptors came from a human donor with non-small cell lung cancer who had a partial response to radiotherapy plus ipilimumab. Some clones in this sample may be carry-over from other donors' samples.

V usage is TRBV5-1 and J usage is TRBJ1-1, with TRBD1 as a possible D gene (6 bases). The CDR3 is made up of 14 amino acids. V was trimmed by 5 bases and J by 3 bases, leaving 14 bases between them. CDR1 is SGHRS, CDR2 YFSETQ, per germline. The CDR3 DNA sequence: TGCGCCAGCAGAAGAGGGGGTGGGGACACTGAAGCTTTCTTT. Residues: CASRRGGGDTEAFF.

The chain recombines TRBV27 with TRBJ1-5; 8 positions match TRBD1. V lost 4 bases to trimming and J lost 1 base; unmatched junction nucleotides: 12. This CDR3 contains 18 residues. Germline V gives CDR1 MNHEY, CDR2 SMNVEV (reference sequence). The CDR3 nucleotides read TGTGCCAGCAGTTCGACAGGGGCGGGGTGGAGGAGCAATCAGCCCCAGCATTTT. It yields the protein CASSSTGAGWRSNQPQHF.

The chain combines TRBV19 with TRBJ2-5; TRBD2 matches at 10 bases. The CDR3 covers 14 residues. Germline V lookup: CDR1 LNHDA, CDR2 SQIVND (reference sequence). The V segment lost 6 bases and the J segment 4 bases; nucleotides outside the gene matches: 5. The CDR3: CASSRTSGIETQYF. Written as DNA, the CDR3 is TGTGCCAGTAGCCGGACTAGCGGCATAGAGACCCAGTACTTC.

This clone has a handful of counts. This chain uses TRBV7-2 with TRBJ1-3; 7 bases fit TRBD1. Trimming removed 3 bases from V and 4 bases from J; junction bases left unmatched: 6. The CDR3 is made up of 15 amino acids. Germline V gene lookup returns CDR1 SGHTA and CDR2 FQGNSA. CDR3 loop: CASSFDRAPGNTIYF. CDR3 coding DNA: TGTGCCAGCAGCTTTGACAGGGCGCCGGGAAACACCATATATTTT.